A selection of T cell receptor beta chains follows, all from one sample in a study of T-cell memory formation after mild COVID-19. TCRdb analysed the 5' RACE reads with MiXCR anew, one entry per CDR3 protein. Seen here are about 210,000 distinct CDR3 sequences, roughly 10% observed once, and the top ten hold less than 4%. Input material: PBMCs or a T cell subset sorted from them (not recorded which). These receptors all come from a man younger than 35 who had mild COVID-19 (a few samples of this study predate the infection). Cell type and time point are not known. Both conserved end residues are part of each CDR3.

V gene,J gene,CDR3 protein
TRBV5-1,TRBJ2-3,CASKIPGSTDTQYF
TRBV5-5,TRBJ1-1,CASRKKTGLPNTEAFF
TRBV20-1,TRBJ2-7,CSARGGPGYEQYF
TRBV5-1,TRBJ1-2,CASSRGTGAPLGTYGYTF
TRBV19,TRBJ1-1,CASRRGQGSEAFF
TRBV4-3,TRBJ2-7,CASSQDRGEGSVQYF
TRBV18,TRBJ2-7,CASSPIVADEQYF
TRBV7-2,TRBJ2-3,CASTPGGGDTQYF
TRBV20-1,TRBJ2-7,CSAGATGSSYEQYF
TRBV5-4,TRBJ1-2,CASSSTGDYGYTF
TRBV30,TRBJ1-5,CAWSGGRDQPQHF
TRBV3-1,TRBJ1-5,CASSQSTGGLGPQHF
TRBV5-5,TRBJ1-6,CASSSGRGLIESPLHF
TRBV19,TRBJ1-1,CASRDGGRNTEAFF
TRBV6-6,TRBJ1-3,CASSRHNSGNTIYF
TRBV4-1,TRBJ2-2,CASSPSGTGGPGELFF
TRBV5-1,TRBJ2-1,CASSLAARGPHNEQFF
TRBV12-3/TRBV12-4,TRBJ2-5,CARILETEETQYF
TRBV7-9,TRBJ1-1,CASSFKSEAFF
TRBV5-1,TRBJ1-6,CASSPGQNRSPLHF
TRBV10-3,TRBJ2-5,CAISGSGVEETQYF
TRBV7-2,TRBJ2-5,CASSPETETQYF
TRBV7-3,TRBJ1-2,CASSLTPGAGGYTF
TRBV5-1,TRBJ2-1,CASSFTDSGDEQFF
TRBV5-1,TRBJ1-2,CASGTGVGGYTF
TRBV18,TRBJ2-5,CASSEGLAGETQYF
TRBV12-3/TRBV12-4,TRBJ1-5,CASRIGTVPRRDQPQHF
TRBV11-2,TRBJ2-1,CASRGTGDEQFF
TRBV6-1,TRBJ1-2,CASGIRDRTYGYTF
TRBV7-9,TRBJ1-2,CASSLDVASLSSF
TRBV12-3/TRBV12-4,TRBJ2-3,CASSRAVRTDTQYF
TRBV20-1,TRBJ1-4,CSAGGGSNEKLFF
TRBV27,TRBJ1-1,CASSHKPDAEAFF
TRBV12-3/TRBV12-4,TRBJ1-5,CASSLGGQGRQPQHF
TRBV6-6,TRBJ2-7,CASSYGRFGGRHYEQYF
TRBV6-5,TRBJ2-5,CASSSGGPPETQYF
TRBV7-2,TRBJ1-6,CASSLTQSGGASPLHF
TRBV5-1,TRBJ2-4,CASSPDRHIQYF
TRBV6-5,TRBJ1-2,CASSPTTGGGHYGYTF
TRBV19,TRBJ2-5,CASSRTVDKETQYF
TRBV12-3/TRBV12-4,TRBJ2-7,CASSLSGTGAYEQYF
TRBV18,TRBJ1-5,CASADTFQGPQHF
TRBV25-1,TRBJ2-3,CASSSLAGNTDTQYF
TRBV28,TRBJ2-4,CASSPWTSSLDQYF
TRBV7-2,TRBJ2-5,CASSHWGLAGLQETQYF
TRBV5-1,TRBJ2-5,CASSFWSTEETQYF
TRBV6-5,TRBJ2-3,CASSYRTGSTDTQYF
TRBV7-2,TRBJ2-7,CASSFRQGSYEQYF
TRBV6-2/TRBV6-3,TRBJ2-1,CASSYPGGGEQFF
TRBV7-2,TRBJ1-2,CASSLQRGLPYGYTF
TRBV20-1,TRBJ1-5,CSALSGANGNQPQHF
TRBV7-6,TRBJ2-2,CASSLRGGTRTGELFF
TRBV18,TRBJ1-2,CASSPPSGAGYTF